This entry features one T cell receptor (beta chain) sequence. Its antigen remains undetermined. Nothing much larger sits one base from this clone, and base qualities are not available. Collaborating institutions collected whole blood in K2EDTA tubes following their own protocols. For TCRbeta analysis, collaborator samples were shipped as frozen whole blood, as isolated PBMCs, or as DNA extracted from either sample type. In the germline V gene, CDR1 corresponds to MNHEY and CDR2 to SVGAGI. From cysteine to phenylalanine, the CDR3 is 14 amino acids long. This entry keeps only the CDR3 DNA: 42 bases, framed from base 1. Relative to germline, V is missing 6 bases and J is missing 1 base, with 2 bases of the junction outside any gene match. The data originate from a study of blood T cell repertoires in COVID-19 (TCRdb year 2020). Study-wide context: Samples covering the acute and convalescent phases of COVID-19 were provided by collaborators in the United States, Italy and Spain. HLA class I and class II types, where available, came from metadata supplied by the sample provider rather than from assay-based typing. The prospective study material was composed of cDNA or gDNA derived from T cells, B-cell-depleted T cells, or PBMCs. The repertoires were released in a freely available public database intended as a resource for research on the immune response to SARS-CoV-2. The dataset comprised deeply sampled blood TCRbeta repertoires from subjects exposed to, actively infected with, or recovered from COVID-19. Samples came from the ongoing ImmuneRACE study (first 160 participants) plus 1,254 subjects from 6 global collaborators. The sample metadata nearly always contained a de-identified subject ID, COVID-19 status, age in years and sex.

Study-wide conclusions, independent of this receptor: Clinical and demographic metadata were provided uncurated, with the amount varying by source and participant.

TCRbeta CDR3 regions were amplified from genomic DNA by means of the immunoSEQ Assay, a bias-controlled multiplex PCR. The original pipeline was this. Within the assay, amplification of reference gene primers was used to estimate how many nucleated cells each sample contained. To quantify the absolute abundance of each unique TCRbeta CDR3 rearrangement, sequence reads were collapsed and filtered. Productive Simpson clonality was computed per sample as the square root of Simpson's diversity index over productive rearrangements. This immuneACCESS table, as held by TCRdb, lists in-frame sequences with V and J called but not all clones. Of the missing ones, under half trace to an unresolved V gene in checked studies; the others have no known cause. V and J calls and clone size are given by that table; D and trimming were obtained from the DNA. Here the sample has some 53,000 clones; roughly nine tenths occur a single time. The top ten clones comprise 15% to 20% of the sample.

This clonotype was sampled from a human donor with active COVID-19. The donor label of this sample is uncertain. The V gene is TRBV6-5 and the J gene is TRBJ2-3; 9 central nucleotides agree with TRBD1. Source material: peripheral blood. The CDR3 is CASRDRGGTDTQYF. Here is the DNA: TGTGCCAGCAGGGACAGGGGTGGCACAGATACGCAGTATTTT.